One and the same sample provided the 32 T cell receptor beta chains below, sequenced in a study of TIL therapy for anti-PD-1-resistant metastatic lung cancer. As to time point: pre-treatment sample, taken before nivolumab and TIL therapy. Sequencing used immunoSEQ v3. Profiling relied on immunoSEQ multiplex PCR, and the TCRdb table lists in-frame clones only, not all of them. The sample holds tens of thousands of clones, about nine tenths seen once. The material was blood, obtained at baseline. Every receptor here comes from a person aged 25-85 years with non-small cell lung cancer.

For the CDR3, the DNA is TGTGCCACCAGTGCCCGTCTTCCAGGGTTCTGGGCAGATACGCAGTATTTT. Translating it yields CATSARLPGFWADTQYF. The rearrangement links TRBV24-1 to TRBJ2-3, with D tentatively TRBD1 (5 bases). V gave up 5 bases and J gave up 4 bases, with 21 bases separating them. This CDR3 is built from 17 residues. Germline CDR1 is KGHDR and CDR2 is SFDVKD.

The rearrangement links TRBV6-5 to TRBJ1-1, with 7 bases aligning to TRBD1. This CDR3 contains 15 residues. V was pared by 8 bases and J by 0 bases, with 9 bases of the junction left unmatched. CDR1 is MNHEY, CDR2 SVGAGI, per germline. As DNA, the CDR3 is TGTGCCAGCCAAGGACAGGCCCACATGAACACTGAAGCTTTCTTT. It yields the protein CASQGQAHMNTEAFF.

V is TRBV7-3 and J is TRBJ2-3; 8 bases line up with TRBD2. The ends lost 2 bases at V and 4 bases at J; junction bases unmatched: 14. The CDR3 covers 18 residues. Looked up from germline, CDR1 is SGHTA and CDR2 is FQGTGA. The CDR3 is CASSLSWATGGEADTQYF. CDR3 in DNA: TGTGCCAGCAGCTTATCTTGGGCTACGGGAGGGGAGGCAGATACGCAGTATTTT.

DNA for the CDR3: TGTGCCAGTCGGCGGGACAGGCACGAGCAGTTCTTC. Protein sequence: CASRRDRHEQFF. This chain joins TRBV19 and TRBJ2-1; TRBD1 agrees at 8 bases. Trimming cost V 8 bases and J 10 bases; bases outside gene matches: 7. The germline CDR1 and CDR2 sequences are LNHDA and SQIVND (reference sequence). The CDR3 consists of 12 residues.

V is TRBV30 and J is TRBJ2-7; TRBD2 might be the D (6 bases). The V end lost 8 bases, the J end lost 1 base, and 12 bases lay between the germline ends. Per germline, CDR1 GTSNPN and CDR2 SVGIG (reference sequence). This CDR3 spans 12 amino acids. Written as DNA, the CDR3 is TGTGCCGGGGACGGGGGATCCTACGAGCAGTACTTC. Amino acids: CAGDGGSYEQYF.

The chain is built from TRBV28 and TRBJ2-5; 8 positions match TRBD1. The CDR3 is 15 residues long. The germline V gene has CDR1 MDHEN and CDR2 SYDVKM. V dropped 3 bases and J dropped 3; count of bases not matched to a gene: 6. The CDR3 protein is CASSFPTTGEETQYF. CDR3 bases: TGTGCCAGCAGTTTCCCAACGACAGGGGAAGAGACCCAGTACTTC.

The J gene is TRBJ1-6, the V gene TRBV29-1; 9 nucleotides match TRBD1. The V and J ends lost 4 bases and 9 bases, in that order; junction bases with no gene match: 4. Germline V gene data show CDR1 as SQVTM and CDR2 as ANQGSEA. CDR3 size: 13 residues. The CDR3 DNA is TGCAGCGTTGCGGGACAGGGCGGTTCACCCCTCCACTTT. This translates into CSVAGQGGSPLHF.

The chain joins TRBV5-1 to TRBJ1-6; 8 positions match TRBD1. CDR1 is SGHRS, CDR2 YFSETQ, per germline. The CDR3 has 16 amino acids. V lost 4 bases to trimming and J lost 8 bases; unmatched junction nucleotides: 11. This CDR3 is CASSPFGQGPDSPLHF. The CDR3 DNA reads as TGCGCCAGCAGCCCCTTCGGACAGGGTCCTGATTCACCCCTCCACTTT.

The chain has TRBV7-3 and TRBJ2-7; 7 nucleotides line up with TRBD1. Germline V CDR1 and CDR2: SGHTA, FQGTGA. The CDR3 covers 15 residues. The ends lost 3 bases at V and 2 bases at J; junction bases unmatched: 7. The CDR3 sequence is CASSLGGTGAYEQYF. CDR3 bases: TGTGCCAGCAGCTTGGGCGGCACAGGGGCCTACGAGCAGTACTTC.

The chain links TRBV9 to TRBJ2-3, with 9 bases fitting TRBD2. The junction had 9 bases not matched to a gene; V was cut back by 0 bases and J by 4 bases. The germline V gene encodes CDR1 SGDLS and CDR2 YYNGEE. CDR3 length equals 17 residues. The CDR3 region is CASSVVGIAGAADTQYF. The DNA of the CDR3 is TGTGCCAGCAGCGTAGTCGGAATAGCGGGGGCTGCAGATACGCAGTATTTT.

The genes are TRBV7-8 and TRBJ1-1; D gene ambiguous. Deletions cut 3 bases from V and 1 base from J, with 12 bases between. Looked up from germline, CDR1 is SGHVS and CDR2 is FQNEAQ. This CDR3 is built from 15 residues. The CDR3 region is CASSLGTGPNTEAFF. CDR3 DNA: TGTGCCAGCAGCTTGGGAACTGGACCGAACACTGAAGCTTTCTTT.

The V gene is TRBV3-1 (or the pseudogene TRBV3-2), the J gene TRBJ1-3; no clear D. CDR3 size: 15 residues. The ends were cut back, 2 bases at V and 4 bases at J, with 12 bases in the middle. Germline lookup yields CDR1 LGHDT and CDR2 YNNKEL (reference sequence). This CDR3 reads CASSQIQGYGNTIYF. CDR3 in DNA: TGTGCCAGCAGCCAAATACAAGGGTACGGAAACACCATATATTTT.

The CDR3 sequence: CASSLGTRGPETQYF. The CDR3 region has the DNA TGTGCCAGCAGCCTAGGGACCAGGGGGCCAGAGACCCAGTACTTC. The gene calls are TRBV28 and TRBJ2-5; TRBD1 matches at 8 bases. This CDR3 region has 15 residues. Trimming at V came to 6 bases and at J to 4 bases, leaving 10 bases not matched to a gene. Germline V lookup: CDR1 MDHEN, CDR2 SYDVKM.

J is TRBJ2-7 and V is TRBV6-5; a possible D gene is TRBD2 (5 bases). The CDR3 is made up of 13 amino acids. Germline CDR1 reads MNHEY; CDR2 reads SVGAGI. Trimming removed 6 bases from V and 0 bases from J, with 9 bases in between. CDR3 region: CASRAGNSYEQYF. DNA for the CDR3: TGTGCCAGCAGGGCGGGCAACTCCTACGAGCAGTACTTC.

CDR3 protein: CASGNRVTLEAFF. CDR3 nucleotides: TGTGCCAGTGGTAACAGGGTGACCCTTGAAGCTTTCTTT. This chain joins TRBV19 and TRBJ1-1, with a tentative D call TRBD1 (6 bases). Germline CDR1 reads LNHDA; CDR2 reads SQIVND (reference sequence). The ends were cut back, 8 bases at V and 7 bases at J, with 17 bases in the middle. The CDR3 runs 13 residues.

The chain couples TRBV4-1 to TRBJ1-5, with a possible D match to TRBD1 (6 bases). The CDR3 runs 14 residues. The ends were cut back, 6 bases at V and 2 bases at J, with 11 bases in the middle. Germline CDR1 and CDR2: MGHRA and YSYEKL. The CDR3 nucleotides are TGCGCCAGCAGGTCAGGGGATGGCAATCAGCCCCAGCATTTT. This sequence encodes CASRSGDGNQPQHF.

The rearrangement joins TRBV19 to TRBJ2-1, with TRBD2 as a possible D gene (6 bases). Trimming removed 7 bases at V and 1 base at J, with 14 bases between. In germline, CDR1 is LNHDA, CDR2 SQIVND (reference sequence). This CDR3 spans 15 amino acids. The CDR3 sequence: CASKASENSYNEQFF. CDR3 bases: TGTGCCAGTAAGGCTAGCGAGAATTCCTACAATGAGCAGTTCTTC.

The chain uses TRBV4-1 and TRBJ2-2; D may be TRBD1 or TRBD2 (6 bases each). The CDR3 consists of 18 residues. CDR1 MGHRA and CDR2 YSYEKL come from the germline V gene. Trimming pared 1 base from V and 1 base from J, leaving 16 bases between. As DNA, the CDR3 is TGCGCCAGCAGCCAAGGGACCTTACAGGGAGGGAACACCGGGGAGCTGTTTTTT. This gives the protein CASSQGTLQGGNTGELFF.

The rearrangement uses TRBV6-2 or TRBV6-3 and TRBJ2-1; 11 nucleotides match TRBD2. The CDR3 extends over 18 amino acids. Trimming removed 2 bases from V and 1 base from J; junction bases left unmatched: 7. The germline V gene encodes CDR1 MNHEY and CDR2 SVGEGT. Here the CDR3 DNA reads TGTGCCAGCAGTTACCGGATACTAGCGGGGGCATCCTACAATGAGCAGTTCTTC. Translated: CASSYRILAGASYNEQFF.

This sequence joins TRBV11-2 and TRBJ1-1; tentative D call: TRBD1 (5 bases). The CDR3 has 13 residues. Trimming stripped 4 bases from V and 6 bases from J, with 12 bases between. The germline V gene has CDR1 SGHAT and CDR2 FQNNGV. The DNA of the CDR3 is TGTGCCAGCAGCTCCCAGGGCGCGTCTGAAGCTTTCTTT. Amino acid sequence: CASSSQGASEAFF.

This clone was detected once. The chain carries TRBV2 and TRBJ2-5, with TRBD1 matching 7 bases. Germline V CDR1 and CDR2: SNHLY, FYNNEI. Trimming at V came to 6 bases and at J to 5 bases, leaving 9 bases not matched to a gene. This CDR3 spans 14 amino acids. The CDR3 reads CASRATTGRETQYF. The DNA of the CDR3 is TGTGCCAGCAGGGCAACGACAGGGCGGGAGACCCAGTACTTC.

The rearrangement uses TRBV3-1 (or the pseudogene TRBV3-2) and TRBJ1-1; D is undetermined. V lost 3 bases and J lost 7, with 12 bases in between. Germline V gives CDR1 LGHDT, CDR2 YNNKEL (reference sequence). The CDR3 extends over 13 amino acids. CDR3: CASSQKGSNEAFF. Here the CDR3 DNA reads TGTGCCAGCAGCCAGAAGGGATCTAATGAAGCTTTCTTT.

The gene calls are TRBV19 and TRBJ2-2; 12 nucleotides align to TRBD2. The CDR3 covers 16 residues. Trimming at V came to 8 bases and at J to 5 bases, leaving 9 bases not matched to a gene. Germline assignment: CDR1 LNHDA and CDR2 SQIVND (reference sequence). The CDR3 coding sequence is TGTGCCAGTGCACCCGGGACTAGCGGGCCAACCGGGGAGCTGTTTTTT. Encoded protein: CASAPGTSGPTGELFF.

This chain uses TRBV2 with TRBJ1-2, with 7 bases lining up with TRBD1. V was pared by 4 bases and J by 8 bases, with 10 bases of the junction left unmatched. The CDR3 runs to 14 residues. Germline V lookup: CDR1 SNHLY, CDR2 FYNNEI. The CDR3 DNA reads TGTGCCAGCAGTGCCGGTCAGGGGGTGGGCGGCTACACCTTC. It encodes CASSAGQGVGGYTF.

The CDR3: CASRPRLEGGETQYF. The CDR3 nucleotides read TGTGCCAGCAGACCTCGACTAGAAGGTGGAGAGACCCAGTACTTC. The chain links TRBV6-5 to TRBJ2-5; a possible D gene is TRBD2 (6 bases). CDR3 length equals 15 residues. Germline values: CDR1 MNHEY, CDR2 SVGAGI. The V end was cut by 6 bases, the J end by 4 bases, with 18 bases between.

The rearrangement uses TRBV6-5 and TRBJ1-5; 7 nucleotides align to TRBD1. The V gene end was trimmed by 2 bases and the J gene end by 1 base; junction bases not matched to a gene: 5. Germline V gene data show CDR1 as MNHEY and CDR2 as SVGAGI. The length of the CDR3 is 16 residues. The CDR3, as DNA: TGTGCCAGCAGTTACAGGGGGCCTGGAAGCAATCAGCCCCAGCATTTT. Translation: CASSYRGPGSNQPQHF.

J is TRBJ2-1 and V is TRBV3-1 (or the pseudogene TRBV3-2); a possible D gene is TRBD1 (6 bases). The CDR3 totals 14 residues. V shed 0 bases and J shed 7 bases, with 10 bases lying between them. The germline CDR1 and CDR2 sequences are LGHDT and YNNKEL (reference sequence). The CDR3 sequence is CASSQEGARNEQFF. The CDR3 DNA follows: TGTGCCAGCAGCCAAGAGGGGGCCCGGAATGAGCAGTTCTTC.

For the CDR3, the DNA is TGTGCCAGCAGTTTTACCGGGGAGCTGTTTTTT. It specifies CASSFTGELFF. The chain combines TRBV12-3 or TRBV12-4 with TRBJ2-2; D is ambiguous. CDR3 length: 11 amino acids. The ends were cut back, 3 bases at V and 5 bases at J, with 1 base in the middle.

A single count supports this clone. CDR3 protein: CASSEAMGLYFYEQYF. The DNA for the CDR3 is TGTGCCAGCAGTGAAGCCATGGGACTGTACTTCTACGAGCAGTACTTC. This chain links TRBV2 with TRBJ2-7, with TRBD2 as a possible D gene (6 bases). Germline CDR1 reads SNHLY; CDR2 reads FYNNEI. The CDR3 contains 16 residues. Trimming cost V 0 bases and J 3 bases, with 15 bases left between them. The full variable domain, rest sourced from reference TRBV2 and TRBJ2-7, is EPEVTQTPSHQVTQMGQEVILRCVPISNHLYFYWYRQILGQKVEFLVSFYNNEISEKSEIFDDQFSVERPDGSNFTLKIRSTKLEDSAMYFCASSEAMGLYFYEQYFGPGTRLTVT.

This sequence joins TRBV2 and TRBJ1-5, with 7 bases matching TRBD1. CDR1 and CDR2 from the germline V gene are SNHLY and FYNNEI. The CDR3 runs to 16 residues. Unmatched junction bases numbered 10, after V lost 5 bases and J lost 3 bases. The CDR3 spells CASSREGARVNQPQHF. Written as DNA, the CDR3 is TGTGCCAGCAGTCGAGAGGGGGCGCGGGTCAATCAGCCCCAGCATTTT.

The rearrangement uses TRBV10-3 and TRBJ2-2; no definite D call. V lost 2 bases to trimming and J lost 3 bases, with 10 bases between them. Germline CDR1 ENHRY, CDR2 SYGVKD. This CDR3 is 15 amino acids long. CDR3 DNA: TGTGCCATCAGTGAGGAAGGCTTGGACACCGGGGAGCTGTTTTTT. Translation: CAISEEGLDTGELFF.

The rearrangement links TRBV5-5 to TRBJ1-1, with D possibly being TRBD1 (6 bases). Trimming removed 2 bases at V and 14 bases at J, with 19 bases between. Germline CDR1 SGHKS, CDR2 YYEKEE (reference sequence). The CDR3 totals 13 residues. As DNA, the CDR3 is TGTGCCAGCAGCTTAGAAGGGCAGGGGATAAAGTTCTTT. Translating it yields CASSLEGQGIKFF.